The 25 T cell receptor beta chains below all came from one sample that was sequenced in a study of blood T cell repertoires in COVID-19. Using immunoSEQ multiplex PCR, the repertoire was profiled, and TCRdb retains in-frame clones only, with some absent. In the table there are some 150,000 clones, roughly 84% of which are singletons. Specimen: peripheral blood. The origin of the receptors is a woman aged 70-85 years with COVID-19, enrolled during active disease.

Written as DNA, the CDR3 is TGTGCCTGGAGTGTTAAGGCGGGGGGGCTGGATACGCAGTATTTT. Protein sequence: CAWSVKAGGLDTQYF. The genes are TRBV30 and TRBJ2-3, with 9 bases matching TRBD2. Germline CDR1 GTSNPN, CDR2 SVGIG (reference sequence). The CDR3 has 15 amino acids. V was pared by 0 bases and J by 6 bases, with 7 bases of the junction left unmatched. The entire variable domain, with the rest obtained from reference TRBV30 and TRBJ2-3, is as follows: SQTIHQWPATLVQPVGSPLSLECTVEGTSNPNLYWYRQAAGRGLQLLFYSVGIGQISSEVPQNLSASRPQDRQFILSSKKLLLSDSGFYLCAWSVKAGGLDTQYFGPGTRLTVL.

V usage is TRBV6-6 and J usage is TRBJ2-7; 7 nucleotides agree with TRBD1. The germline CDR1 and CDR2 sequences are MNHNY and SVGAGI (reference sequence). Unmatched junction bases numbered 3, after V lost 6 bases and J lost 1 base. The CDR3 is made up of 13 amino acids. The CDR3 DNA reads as TGTGCCAGCAGACCGGGACAGTCCTACGAGCAGTACTTC. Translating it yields CASRPGQSYEQYF.

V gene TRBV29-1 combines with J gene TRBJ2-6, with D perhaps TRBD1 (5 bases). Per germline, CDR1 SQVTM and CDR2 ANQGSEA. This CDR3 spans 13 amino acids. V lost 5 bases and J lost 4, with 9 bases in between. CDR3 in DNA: TGCAGCGTTCAAGGGGCCGGGGCCAACGTCCTGACTTTC. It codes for CSVQGAGANVLTF. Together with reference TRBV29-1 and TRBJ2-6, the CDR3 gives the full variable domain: SAVISQKPSRDICQRGTSLTIQCQVDSQVTMMFWYRQQPGQSLTLIATANQGSEATYESGFVIDKFPISRPNLTFSTLTVSNMSPEDSSIYLCSVQGAGANVLTFGAGSRLTVL.

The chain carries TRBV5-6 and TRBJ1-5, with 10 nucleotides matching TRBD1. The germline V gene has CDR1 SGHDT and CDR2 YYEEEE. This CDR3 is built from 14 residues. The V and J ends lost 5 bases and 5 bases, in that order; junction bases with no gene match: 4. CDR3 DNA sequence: TGTGCCAGCAGATCCGGGACAGGGGATCAGCCCCAGCATTTT. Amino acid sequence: CASRSGTGDQPQHF.

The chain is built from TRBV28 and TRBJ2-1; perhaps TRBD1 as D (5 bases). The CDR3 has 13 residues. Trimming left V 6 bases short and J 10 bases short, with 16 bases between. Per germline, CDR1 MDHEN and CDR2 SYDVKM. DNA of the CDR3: TGTGCCAGCAGGCGTCCTAAGACAGCCGAGCAGTTCTTC. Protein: CASRRPKTAEQFF.

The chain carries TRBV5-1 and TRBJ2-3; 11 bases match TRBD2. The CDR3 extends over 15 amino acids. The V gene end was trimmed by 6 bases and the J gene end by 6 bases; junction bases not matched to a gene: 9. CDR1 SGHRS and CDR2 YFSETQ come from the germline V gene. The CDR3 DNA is TGCGCCAGCACCTATAGCGGGGGGGCTAAGGATACGCAGTATTTT. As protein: CASTYSGGAKDTQYF.

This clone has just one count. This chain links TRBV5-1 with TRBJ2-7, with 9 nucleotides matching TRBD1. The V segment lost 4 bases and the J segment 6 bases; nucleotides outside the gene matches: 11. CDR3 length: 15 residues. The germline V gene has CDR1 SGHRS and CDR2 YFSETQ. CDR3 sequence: CASSLDGQGFSEQYV. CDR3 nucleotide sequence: TGCGCCAGCAGCCTCGATGGACAGGGGTTTAGCGAGCAGTACGTC.

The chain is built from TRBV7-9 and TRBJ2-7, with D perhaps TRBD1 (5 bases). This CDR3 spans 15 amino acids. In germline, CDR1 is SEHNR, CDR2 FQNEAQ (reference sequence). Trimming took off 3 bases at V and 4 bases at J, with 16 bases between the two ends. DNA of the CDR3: TGTGCCAGCAGCTTTTATAGGGGCTTTTTTTACGAGCAGTACTTC. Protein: CASSFYRGFFYEQYF.

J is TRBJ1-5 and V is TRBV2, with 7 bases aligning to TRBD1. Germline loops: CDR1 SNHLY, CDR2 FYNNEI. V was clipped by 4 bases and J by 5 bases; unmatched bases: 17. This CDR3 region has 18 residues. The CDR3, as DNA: TGTGCCAGCAGTGGAACAGGGGAAATTGGACTGGGGGATCAGCCCCAGCATTTT. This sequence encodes CASSGTGEIGLGDQPQHF.

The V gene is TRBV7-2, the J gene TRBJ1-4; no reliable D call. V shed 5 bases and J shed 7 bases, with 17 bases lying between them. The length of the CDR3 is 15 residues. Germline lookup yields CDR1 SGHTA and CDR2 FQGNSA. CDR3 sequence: CASSPTGGRGEKLFF. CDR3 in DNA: TGTGCCAGCAGCCCCACCGGAGGGCGGGGTGAAAAACTGTTTTTT.

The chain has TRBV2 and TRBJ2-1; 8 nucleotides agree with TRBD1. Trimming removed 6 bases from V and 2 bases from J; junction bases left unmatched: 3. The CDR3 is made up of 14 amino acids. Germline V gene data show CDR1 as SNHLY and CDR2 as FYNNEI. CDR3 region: CASRAGGAYNEQFF. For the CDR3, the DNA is TGTGCCAGCAGGGCAGGGGGCGCCTACAATGAGCAGTTCTTC.

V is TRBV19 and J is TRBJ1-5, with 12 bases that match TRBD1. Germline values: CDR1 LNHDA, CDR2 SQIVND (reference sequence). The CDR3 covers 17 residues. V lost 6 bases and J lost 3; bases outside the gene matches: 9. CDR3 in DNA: TGTGCCAGTAGAGCACCCGGGACAGGGGGCAACAATCAGCCCCAGCATTTT. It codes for CASRAPGTGGNNQPQHF. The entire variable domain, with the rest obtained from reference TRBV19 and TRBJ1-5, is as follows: DGGITQSPKYLFRKEGQNVTLSCEQNLNHDAMYWYRQDPGQGLRLIYYSQIVNDFQKGDIAEGYSVSREKKESFPLTVTSAQKNPTAFYLCASRAPGTGGNNQPQHFGDGTRLSIL.

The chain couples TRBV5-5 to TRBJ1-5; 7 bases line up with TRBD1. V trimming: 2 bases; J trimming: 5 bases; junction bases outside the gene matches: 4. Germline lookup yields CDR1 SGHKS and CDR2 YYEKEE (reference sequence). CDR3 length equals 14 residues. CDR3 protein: CASSFLTGDQPQHF. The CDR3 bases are TGTGCCAGCAGCTTTCTAACAGGGGATCAGCCCCAGCATTTT. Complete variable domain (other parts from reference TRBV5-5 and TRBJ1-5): DAGVTQSPTHLIKTRGQQVTLRCSPISGHKSVSWYQQVLGQGPQFIFQYYEKEERGRGNFPDRFSARQFPNYSSELNVNALLLGDSALYLCASSFLTGDQPQHFGDGTRLSIL.

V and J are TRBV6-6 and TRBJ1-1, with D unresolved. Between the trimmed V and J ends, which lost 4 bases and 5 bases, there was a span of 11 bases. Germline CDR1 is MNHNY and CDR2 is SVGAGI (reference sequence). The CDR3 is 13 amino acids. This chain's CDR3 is CASSFEPPTEAFF. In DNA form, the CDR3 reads TGTGCCAGCAGTTTTGAGCCCCCAACTGAAGCTTTCTTT.

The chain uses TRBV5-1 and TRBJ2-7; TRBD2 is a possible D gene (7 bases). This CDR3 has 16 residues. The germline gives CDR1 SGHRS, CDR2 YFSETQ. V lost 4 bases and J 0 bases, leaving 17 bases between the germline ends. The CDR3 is CASSPGGGASSYEQYF. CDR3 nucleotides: TGCGCCAGCAGCCCGGGTGGGGGGGCGAGCTCCTACGAGCAGTACTTC.

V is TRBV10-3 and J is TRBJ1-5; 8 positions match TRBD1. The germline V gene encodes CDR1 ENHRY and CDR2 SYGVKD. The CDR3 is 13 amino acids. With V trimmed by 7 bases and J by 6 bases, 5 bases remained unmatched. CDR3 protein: CAITGGMGQPQHF. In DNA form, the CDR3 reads TGTGCCATCACAGGGGGCATGGGTCAGCCCCAGCATTTT.

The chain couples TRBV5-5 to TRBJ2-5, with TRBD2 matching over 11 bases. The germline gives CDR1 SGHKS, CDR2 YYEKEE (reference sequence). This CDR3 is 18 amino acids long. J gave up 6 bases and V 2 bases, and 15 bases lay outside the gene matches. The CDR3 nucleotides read TGTGCCAGCAGCTTATCCACCGTCGGACTAGCGGGCGAGAAGACCCAGTACTTC. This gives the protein CASSLSTVGLAGEKTQYF.

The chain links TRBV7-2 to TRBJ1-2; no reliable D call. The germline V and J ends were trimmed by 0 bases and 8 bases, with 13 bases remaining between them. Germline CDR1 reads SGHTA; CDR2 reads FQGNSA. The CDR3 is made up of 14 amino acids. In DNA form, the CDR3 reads TGTGCCAGCAGCTTAGCCCAGCGGGCACGGGGCTACACCTTC. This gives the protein CASSLAQRARGYTF.

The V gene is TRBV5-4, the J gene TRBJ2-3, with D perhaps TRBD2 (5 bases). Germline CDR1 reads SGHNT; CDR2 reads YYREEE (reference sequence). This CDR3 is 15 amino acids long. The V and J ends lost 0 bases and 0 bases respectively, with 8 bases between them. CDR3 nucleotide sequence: TGTGCCAGCAGCTTGGGTCGGACTAGCACAGATACGCAGTATTTT. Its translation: CASSLGRTSTDTQYF. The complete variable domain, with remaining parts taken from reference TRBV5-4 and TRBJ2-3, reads ETGVTQSPTHLIKTRGQQVTLRCSSQSGHNTVSWYQQALGQGPQFIFQYYREEENGRGNFPPRFSGLQFPNYSSELNVNALELDDSALYLCASSLGRTSTDTQYFGPGTRLTVL.

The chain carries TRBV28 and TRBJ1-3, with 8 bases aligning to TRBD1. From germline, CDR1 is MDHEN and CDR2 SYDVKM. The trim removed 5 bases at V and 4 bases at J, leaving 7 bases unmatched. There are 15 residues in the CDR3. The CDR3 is CASSKETGVGNTIYF. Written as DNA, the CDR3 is TGTGCCAGCAGTAAAGAGACAGGGGTCGGAAACACCATATATTTT.

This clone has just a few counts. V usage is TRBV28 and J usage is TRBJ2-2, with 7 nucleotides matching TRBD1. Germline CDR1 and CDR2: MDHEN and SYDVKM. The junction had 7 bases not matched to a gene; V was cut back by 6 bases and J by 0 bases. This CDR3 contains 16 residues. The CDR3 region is CASSRIGTANTGELFF. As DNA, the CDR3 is TGTGCCAGCAGCCGAATCGGGACAGCGAACACCGGGGAGCTGTTTTTT.

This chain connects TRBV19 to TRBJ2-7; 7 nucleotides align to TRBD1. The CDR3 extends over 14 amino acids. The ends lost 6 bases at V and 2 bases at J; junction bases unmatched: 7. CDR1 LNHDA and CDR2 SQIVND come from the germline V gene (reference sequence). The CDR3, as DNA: TGTGCCAGTAGCCCGGGACAGAACACCTACGAGCAGTACTTC. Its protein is CASSPGQNTYEQYF.

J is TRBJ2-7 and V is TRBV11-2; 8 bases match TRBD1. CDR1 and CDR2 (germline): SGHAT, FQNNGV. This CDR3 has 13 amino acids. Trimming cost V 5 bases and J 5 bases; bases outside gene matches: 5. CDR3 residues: CASSRQGMDEQYV. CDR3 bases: TGTGCCAGCAGCCGACAGGGGATGGACGAGCAGTACGTC.

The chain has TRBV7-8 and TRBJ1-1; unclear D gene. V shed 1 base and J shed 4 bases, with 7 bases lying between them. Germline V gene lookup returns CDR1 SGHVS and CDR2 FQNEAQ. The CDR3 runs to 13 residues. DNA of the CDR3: TGTGCCAGCAGCTTAGTGGGGAGCACTGAAGCTTTCTTT. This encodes CASSLVGSTEAFF.

CDR3 DNA sequence: TGTGCCAGCTCACAGGAGATGAGGACTGAAGCTTTCTTT. This gives the protein CASSQEMRTEAFF. This chain connects TRBV18 to TRBJ1-1; no clear D gene. Germline lookup yields CDR1 KGHSH and CDR2 LQKENI. V was pared by 4 bases and J by 5 bases, with 11 bases between. The CDR3 length is 13 residues.